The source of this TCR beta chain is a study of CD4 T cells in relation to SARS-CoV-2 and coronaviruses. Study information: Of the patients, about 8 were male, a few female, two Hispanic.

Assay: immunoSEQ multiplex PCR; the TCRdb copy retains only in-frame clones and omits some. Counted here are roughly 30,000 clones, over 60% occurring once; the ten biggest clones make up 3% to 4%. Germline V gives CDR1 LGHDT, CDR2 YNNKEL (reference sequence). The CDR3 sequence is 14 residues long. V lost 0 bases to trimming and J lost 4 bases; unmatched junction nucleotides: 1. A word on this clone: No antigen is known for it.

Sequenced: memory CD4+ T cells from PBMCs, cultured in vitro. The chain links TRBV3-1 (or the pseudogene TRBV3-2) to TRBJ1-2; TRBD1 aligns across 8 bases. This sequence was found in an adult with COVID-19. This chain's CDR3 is CASSQDTGGYGYTF. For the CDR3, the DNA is TGTGCCAGCAGCCAAGATACAGGGGGCTATGGCTACACCTTC.